This T cell receptor beta chain stems from a study of shared clonotypes between healthy human individuals. Points from the study as a whole: How much donors shared clonotypes was expected to be affected by sequencing depth.

On this clone: Its specificity is not known.

Clones were sequenced by immunoSEQ multiplex PCR, and TCRdb holds only the in-frame ones, with some missing. The sample has approximately 2,300,000 clones, about 90% seen once. Per germline, CDR1 GTSNPN and CDR2 SVGIG (reference sequence). The length of the CDR3 is 16 residues. Trimming took 5 bases from V and 1 from J, leaving 15 bases between them. The chain joins TRBV30 to TRBJ2-6; D ambiguous. This receptor was identified in a man younger than 30 in good health. Some clones in this sample may be carry-over from other donors' samples. Sequenced: naive CD4+ T cells from PBMCs. Subset described: CD45RA+ positively selected. CDR3 DNA: TGTGCCTGGGCCAAGGGTATGATTTCTGGGGCCAACGTCCTGACTTTC. Protein product: CAWAKGMISGANVLTF.